The clone carrying this T cell receptor (beta chain) was observed a handful of times. Its antigen is currently unknown. Investigators reverse transcribed all isolated RNA, so they sequenced expressed TCRB transcripts. Measured with immunoSEQ multiplex PCR; TCRdb has only the in-frame clones, and not every one. The sample lists fewer than 300,000 clones; approximately 11% were seen once. The data were obtained in a study of beta chain features in type 1 diabetes. Study observations and caveats: In every one of the four CD4+ subsets, TCRB CDR3s were moderately but significantly shorter in Type 1 diabetes patients.

This CDR3 region has 12 residues. V lost 4 bases to trimming and J lost 10 bases, with 13 bases between them. Germline V CDR1 and CDR2: MDHEN, SYDVKM. This TCR was sampled from a man in his thirties or forties with type 1 diabetes. The sample consisted of naive CD4+ T cells from blood. The J gene is TRBJ1-1, the V gene TRBV28; no reliable D call. The CDR3 DNA is TGTGCCAGCAGTTCCTCTGGACTCACAGCTTTCTTT. This sequence encodes CASSSSGLTAFF.